Each of the 14 T cell receptor beta chains below was sequenced from the same sample in a study of shared clonotypes between healthy human individuals (dated by TCRdb to 2020 to 2021). Receptor amplification or capture employed the immunoSEQ multiplex PCR assay. Imported from immuneACCESS, the table was reduced by TCRdb to in-frame sequences with V and J called. These copies leave out some clones; in studies compared against another copy, an unresolved V gene accounts for under half, and the cause of the remainder is not known. This sample is represented by over a million clones; approximately 78% of them were singletons. Under 0.8% of the sample rests with the top ten. Sequencing used memory CD4+ T cells from PBMCs. What the cell subset or site label conveys for this sample: CD45RA-negative fraction. These receptors all come from a man younger than 35 in good health. Some clones in this sample may be carry-over from other donors' samples.

With regard to this clone: The same CDR3 arises from other DNA sequences in this sample as well. The V call is TRBV27, the J call TRBJ2-5; maybe TRBD1 (5 bases). The CDR3 spans 13 residues. Germline V gene lookup returns CDR1 MNHEY and CDR2 SMNVEV (reference sequence). Trimming removed 4 bases at V and 2 bases at J, with 8 bases between. CDR3 residues: CASSSRVQETQYF. The CDR3, as DNA: TGTGCCAGCAGTTCCAGGGTTCAAGAGACCCAGTACTTC.

The chain joins TRBV28 to TRBJ2-1, with unresolved D. V shed 3 bases and J shed 9 bases, with 9 bases lying between them. Germline V gives CDR1 MDHEN, CDR2 SYDVKM. The CDR3 contains 12 residues. This CDR3 is CASSFRASEQFF. CDR3 DNA sequence: TGTGCCAGCAGTTTCCGAGCGAGTGAGCAGTTCTTC.

About this clone itself: The same CDR3 also results from other DNA sequences found in this sample. The rearrangement links TRBV7-2 to TRBJ1-1, with D uncertain. CDR3 size: 13 residues. Germline lookup yields CDR1 SGHTA and CDR2 FQGNSA. Deletions cut 2 bases from V and 1 base from J, with 5 bases between. CDR3 coding DNA: TGTGCCAGCAGCTTATTGGGGAACACTGAAGCTTTCTTT. Amino acids: CASSLLGNTEAFF.

The chain joins TRBV19 to TRBJ1-2, with D possibly TRBD1 on 5 matching bases. From germline, CDR1 is LNHDA and CDR2 SQIVND (reference sequence). The CDR3 contains 16 residues. The V end was cut by 1 base, the J end by 1 base, with 13 bases between. The CDR3 loop reads CASSIGGGAGNYGYTF. The CDR3 DNA sequence: TGTGCCAGTAGTATAGGTGGAGGGGCCGGTAACTATGGCTACACCTTC.

The chain uses TRBV7-2 and TRBJ2-1; 13 bases fit TRBD2. Losses at the gene ends were 4 bases for V and 9 bases for J; bases not matched to a gene: 18. CDR1 is SGHTA, CDR2 FQGNSA, per germline. This CDR3 is 19 amino acids long. The CDR3 sequence: CASSSRDRAGLAGVREQFF. CDR3 nucleotides: TGTGCCAGCAGCTCCCGGGACAGGGCAGGACTAGCGGGAGTGCGTGAGCAGTTCTTC.

This clone has at least ten counts. The CDR3 DNA sequence: TGTGCCAGCAGCTTGCCCGCGGGTAGCGGGAAATACGAGCAGTACTTC. This translates into CASSLPAGSGKYEQYF. The chain uses TRBV7-8 and TRBJ2-7; 8 bases agree with TRBD2. Per the germline V gene, CDR1 is SGHVS and CDR2 is FQNEAQ. The CDR3 has 16 amino acids. The V and J ends lost 3 bases and 4 bases, in that order; junction bases with no gene match: 11.

The chain employs TRBV19 and TRBJ1-5; tentatively, D is TRBD1 (5 bases). Germline V gene sequence: CDR1 LNHDA, CDR2 SQIVND (reference sequence). The CDR3 consists of 16 residues. V lost 7 bases to trimming and J lost 3 bases, with 19 bases between them. Here the CDR3 reads CASTAPGPYFNQPQHF. The CDR3 bases are TGTGCCAGTACCGCACCGGGACCCTACTTCAATCAGCCCCAGCATTTT.

V and J are TRBV15 and TRBJ2-3, with a weak D call TRBD1 (5 bases). Germline V CDR1 and CDR2: LNHNV, YYDKDF (reference sequence). There are 13 residues in the CDR3. V shed 4 bases and J shed 7 bases, with 12 bases lying between them. DNA of the CDR3: TGTGCCACCAGCACCAATGGGGCGAATACGCAGTATTTT. Translated: CATSTNGANTQYF. Based on the CDR3 plus reference TRBV15 and TRBJ2-3, the full variable domain is DAMVIQNPRYQVTQFGKPVTLSCSQTLNHNVMYWYQQKSSQAPKLLFHYYDKDFNNEADTPDNFQSRRPNTSFCFLDIRSPGLGDTAMYLCATSTNGANTQYFGPGTRLTVL.

This clone was recorded a few times. This chain connects TRBV28 to TRBJ2-2; D unclear. CDR1 and CDR2 (germline): MDHEN, SYDVKM. The CDR3 consists of 16 residues. With 2 bases removed from V and 2 bases from J, the gap between germline ends came to 12 bases. CDR3 sequence (DNA): TGTGCCAGCAGTTTAGGCTCCTGGGGAAACACCGGGGAGCTGTTTTTT. Translation gives CASSLGSWGNTGELFF.

This clone was counted a single time. The chain uses TRBV29-1 and TRBJ1-2, with D tentatively TRBD1 (6 bases). Trimming took 6 bases from V and 6 from J, leaving 17 bases between them. The CDR3 is made up of 13 amino acids. Germline assignment: CDR1 SQVTM and CDR2 ANQGSEA. The CDR3 bases are TGCAGCGTGAGTCCCAGGGGTGTTCATGGCTACACCTTC. Amino acid sequence: CSVSPRGVHGYTF.

The table lists this clone with many counts. At the DNA level, this CDR3 is encoded by other sequences in the same sample as well. The chain recombines TRBV28 with TRBJ1-1; D not certain. Trimming cost V 6 bases and J 3 bases, with 8 bases left between them. CDR1 and CDR2 from the germline V gene are MDHEN and SYDVKM. The CDR3 has 12 residues. The chain's CDR3 is CASSQTDTEAFF. Written as DNA, the CDR3 is TGTGCCAGCAGCCAGACGGACACTGAAGCTTTCTTT. The whole variable domain, remainder taken from reference TRBV28 and TRBJ1-1, is DVKVTQSSRYLVKRTGEKVFLECVQDMDHENMFWYRQDPGLGLRLIYFSYDVKMKEKGDIPEGYSVSREKKERFSLILESASTNQTSMYLCASSQTDTEAFFGQGTRLTVV.

Details on this clone: In the same sample, other DNA sequences code for this CDR3. The V call is TRBV11-2, the J call TRBJ2-7; TRBD2 matches at 10 bases. V lost 5 bases to trimming and J lost 0 bases; unmatched junction nucleotides: 7. The CDR3 is 16 amino acids. Germline V gene lookup returns CDR1 SGHAT and CDR2 FQNNGV. CDR3 region: CASSPRTSGSSYEQYF. The CDR3 DNA sequence: TGTGCCAGCAGCCCACGGACTAGCGGAAGCTCCTACGAGCAGTACTTC.

The rearrangement links TRBV30 to TRBJ1-6, with TRBD1 matching 11 bases. Germline V lookup: CDR1 GTSNPN, CDR2 SVGIG (reference sequence). The CDR3 loop spans 13 amino acids. Germline trimming cut 5 bases from V and 8 bases from J; bases unmatched to any gene: 2. In DNA form, the CDR3 reads TGTGCCTGGGGGGACAGGGGGTATTCACCCCTCCACTTT. Residues: CAWGDRGYSPLHF. The full variable domain, with the rest looked up from reference TRBV30 and TRBJ1-6, is SQTIHQWPATLVQPVGSPLSLECTVEGTSNPNLYWYRQAAGRGLQLLFYSVGIGQISSEVPQNLSASRPQDRQFILSSKKLLLSDSGFYLCAWGDRGYSPLHFGNGTRLTVT.

The J gene is TRBJ2-7, the V gene TRBV4-2, with D possibly being TRBD1 or TRBD2 (5 bases each). The length of the CDR3 is 13 residues. Deletions cut 0 bases from V and 8 bases from J, with 11 bases between. Per the germline V gene, CDR1 is LGHNA and CDR2 is YNFKEQ. The CDR3 DNA reads TGTGCCAGCAGCCAAGATCGGGGCAACCAGCAGTACTTC. Protein product: CASSQDRGNQQYF.